Listed below are T cell receptor beta chains from one sample, sequenced in a study of circulating CD8 cells and anti-PD-1 response in melanoma. Each CDR3 protein is one row after TCRdb ran MiXCR on the reads. The table records several hundred distinct CDR3 sequences, approximately 10% of them present only once. The source was CD8+ T cells from PBMCs, collected at baseline or after one month of anti-PD-1 therapy (not recorded which). The receptors shown here come from a human donor with melanoma. CDR3s include the opening cysteine and the closing phenylalanine or tryptophan. A D gene is named only where the DNA matches it firmly. Size is stated for part of the rows, as once, few or many counts, or as a class when the clone is expanded.

size: medium-sized; V: TRBV20-1; D: TRBD1; J: TRBJ1-1; DNA: TGCAGTGCTAGGGGGACAGGGGACACTGAAGCTTTCTTT; CDR3: CSARGTGDTEAFF
size: large; V: TRBV27; D: -; J: TRBJ1-1; DNA: TGTGCCAGCAGTTCCTGGGGACTTCGACACACTGAAGCTTTCTTT; CDR3: CASSSWGLRHTEAFF
size: large; V: TRBV20-1; D: TRBD2; J: TRBJ2-1; DNA: TGCAGCGCCAGTCTCGGGGGGACCAATGAGCAGTTCTTC; CDR3: CSASLGGTNEQFF
size: large; V: TRBV20-1; D: -; J: TRBJ2-1; DNA: TGCAGTGCGAATCGTTACAATGAGCAGTTCTTC; CDR3: CSANRYNEQFF
size: large; V: TRBV7-2; D: -; J: TRBJ1-1; DNA: TGTGCCAGCAGCTCGAGGGTCTGGGTTAACACTGAAGCTTTCTTT; CDR3: CASSSRVWVNTEAFF
size: once; V: TRBV6-2/TRBV6-3; D: -; J: TRBJ1-5; DNA: TGTGCCAGCAGCTATACGGATTACAGGCTACCGAGCAATCAGCCCCAGCATTTT; CDR3: CASSYTDYRLPSNQPQHF
size: large; V: TRBV29-1; D: TRBD1; J: TRBJ1-1; DNA: TGCAGCGTTTCCGGACAGGGCTACACTGAAGCTTTCTTT; CDR3: CSVSGQGYTEAFF
size: -; V: TRBV25-1; D: -; J: TRBJ1-3; DNA: TGTGCCAGCGGAGGACACCCCTCTGGAAACACCATATATTTT; CDR3: CASGGHPSGNTIYF
size: -; V: TRBV19; D: -; J: TRBJ1-3; DNA: TGTGCCACCGAACTGGGGGGCGGTGGAAACACCATATATTTT; CDR3: CATELGGGGNTIYF
size: large; V: TRBV29-1; D: TRBD1; J: TRBJ2-1; DNA: TGCAGCGTGGGACAGGGGGGCGTTGAGCAGTTCTTC; CDR3: CSVGQGGVEQFF
size: large; V: TRBV19; D: -; J: TRBJ2-5; DNA: TGTGCCAGTAGGACAGATTCGGCCCAGTACTTC; CDR3: CASRTDSAQYF
size: large; V: TRBV7-2; D: TRBD2; J: TRBJ2-3; DNA: TGTGCCAGCAGCTTAGTAGCGGGGGATGGAGATACGCAGTATTTT; CDR3: CASSLVAGDGDTQYF
size: large; V: TRBV27; D: TRBD2; J: TRBJ2-2; DNA: TGTGCCAGCAGGACGACTAGCGGGGGAACCACCGGGGAGCTGTTTTTT; CDR3: CASRTTSGGTTGELFF
size: -; V: TRBV20-1; D: TRBD2; J: TRBJ2-3; DNA: TGCAGTGCTAGCGGGGGGGCCTTGGGAGATACGCAGTATTTT; CDR3: CSASGGALGDTQYF
size: few; V: TRBV19; D: -; J: TRBJ1-1; DNA: TGTGCCAGTAGTATAGAACGACTGAACACTGAAGCTTTCTTT; CDR3: CASSIERLNTEAFF
size: -; V: TRBV7-9; D: -; J: TRBJ2-7; DNA: TGTGCCAGCAGCTTAGTAGGGAACCCGCACGAGCAGTACTTC; CDR3: CASSLVGNPHEQYF